This TCR beta chain came from a study of blood T cells in healthy people across ages. Study-wide results and limits: Among long-lived donors, naive CD4+ cells were more numerous and diversity higher than in aged donors.

Primed by a sample-barcoded 5' primer and a J-beta primer mix, a second PCR proceeded for roughly 6 to 12 cycles. Every sample returned 3 million or more CDR3-containing paired-end reads. TCRdb reprocessed the 5' RACE reads via MiXCR and lists one record per CDR3 protein. The table includes around 1,500,000 distinct CDR3 sequences, under 30% detected once. The CDR3 runs to 15 residues. Germline CDR1 and CDR2: MDHEN and SYDVKM. V gave up 6 bases and J gave up 9 bases; unmatched junction bases: 11. Comments on this clonotype: The target antigen is unknown.

This TCR was recovered from a woman under 40 in good health. This chain joins TRBV28 and TRBJ2-1; TRBD1 aligns across 10 bases. The sequenced sample was blood. The CDR3 DNA sequence: TGTGCCAGCAGCGTGGCAGGGACAGGGGCTATTGAGCAGTTCTTC. It is translated as CASSVAGTGAIEQFF.